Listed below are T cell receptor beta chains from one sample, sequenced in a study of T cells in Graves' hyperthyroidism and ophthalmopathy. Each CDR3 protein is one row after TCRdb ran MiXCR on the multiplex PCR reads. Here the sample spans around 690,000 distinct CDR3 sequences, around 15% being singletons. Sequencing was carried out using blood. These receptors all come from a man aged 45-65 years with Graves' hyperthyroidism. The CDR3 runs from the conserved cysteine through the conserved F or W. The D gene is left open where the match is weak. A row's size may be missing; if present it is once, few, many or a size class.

CDR3aa: CASSSGLAEQETQYF
CDR3nt: TGTGCCAGCAGTTCTGGACTAGCGGAACAAGAGACCCAGTACTTC
v_gene: TRBV28
d_gene: TRBD2
j_gene: TRBJ2-5
abundance: many

CDR3aa: CASSFTAGEVDEQFF
CDR3nt: TGTGCCAGTAGTTTCACGGCGGGAGAGGTCGATGAGCAGTTCTTC
v_gene: TRBV19
d_gene: TRBD2
j_gene: TRBJ2-1
abundance: -

CDR3aa: CSAIRGTGGGQPQHF
CDR3nt: TGCAGTGCTATCCGGGGGACAGGGGGGGGCCAGCCCCAGCATTTT
v_gene: TRBV20-1
d_gene: TRBD1
j_gene: TRBJ1-5
abundance: -

CDR3aa: CASRAWMSNEQFF
CDR3nt: TGTGCCAGCAGAGCTTGGATGTCAAATGAGCAGTTCTTC
v_gene: TRBV5-8
d_gene: -
j_gene: TRBJ2-1
abundance: many

CDR3aa: CASSTASGDTQYF
CDR3nt: TGTGCCAGTAGTACAGCCAGCGGGGATACGCAGTATTTT
v_gene: TRBV19
d_gene: -
j_gene: TRBJ2-3
abundance: few

CDR3aa: CASSIDGQGNYEQYF
CDR3nt: TGTGCCAGTAGTATAGATGGACAGGGGAATTACGAGCAGTACTTC
v_gene: TRBV19
d_gene: TRBD1
j_gene: TRBJ2-7
abundance: few

CDR3aa: CASSLGEGANIQYF
CDR3nt: TGTGCCAGCAGCTTAGGGGAAGGGGCAAACATTCAGTACTTC
v_gene: TRBV7-8
d_gene: -
j_gene: TRBJ2-4
abundance: few

CDR3aa: CASSLGPVGQSYEQYF
CDR3nt: TGTGCCAGCAGTTTAGGACCCGTAGGACAGTCCTACGAGCAGTACTTC
v_gene: TRBV28
d_gene: -
j_gene: TRBJ2-7
abundance: many

CDR3aa: CASSFPGGGSSYNEQFF
CDR3nt: TGTGCCAGCAGTTTCCCGGGGGGCGGGAGCTCCTACAATGAGCAGTTCTTC
v_gene: TRBV7-2
d_gene: -
j_gene: TRBJ2-1
abundance: -

CDR3aa: CASSSKVDSGAGNEQFF
CDR3nt: TGTGCCAGCAGTTCTAAGGTTGATAGCGGAGCGGGCAATGAGCAGTTCTTC
v_gene: TRBV28
d_gene: -
j_gene: TRBJ2-1
abundance: few

CDR3aa: CASGLSPGGRAFTGELFF
CDR3nt: TGTGCTAGTGGTTTGTCTCCCGGAGGGAGGGCCTTCACCGGGGAGCTGTTTTTT
v_gene: TRBV12-5
d_gene: TRBD2
j_gene: TRBJ2-2
abundance: many

CDR3aa: CASSSDLYSNQPQHF
CDR3nt: TGTGCCAGCAGCTCGGACCTATATAGCAATCAGCCCCAGCATTTT
v_gene: TRBV11-2
d_gene: -
j_gene: TRBJ1-5
abundance: -

CDR3aa: CASSTTSGLYNEQFF
CDR3nt: TGTGCCAGCAGCACTACTAGCGGTCTTTACAATGAGCAGTTCTTC
v_gene: TRBV11-2
d_gene: TRBD2
j_gene: TRBJ2-1
abundance: many

CDR3aa: CASSPQGTPAPYPSTDTQYF
CDR3nt: TGTGCCAGCAGCCCACAAGGGACTCCCGCCCCCTACCCTAGCACAGATACGCAGTATTTT
v_gene: TRBV9
d_gene: -
j_gene: TRBJ2-3
abundance: few

CDR3aa: CASSSPGGLDNQPQHF
CDR3nt: TGTGCCAGCAGTTCGCCCGGCGGCCTGGACAATCAGCCCCAGCATTTT
v_gene: TRBV28
d_gene: -
j_gene: TRBJ1-5
abundance: many

CDR3aa: CSVEEGGKGDTQYF
CDR3nt: TGCAGCGTTGAAGAGGGAGGGAAGGGGGATACGCAGTATTTT
v_gene: TRBV29-1
d_gene: TRBD2
j_gene: TRBJ2-3
abundance: -

CDR3aa: CASRRGDRDPTYF
CDR3nt: TGTGCCAGCAGGCGAGGGGACAGGGACCCCACGTACTTC
v_gene: TRBV2
d_gene: TRBD1
j_gene: TRBJ2-5
abundance: few

CDR3aa: CASCDRLSDEQYF
CDR3nt: TGTGCCAGTTGCGACCGCCTCTCCGACGAGCAGTACTTC
v_gene: TRBV19
d_gene: -
j_gene: TRBJ2-7
abundance: few

CDR3aa: CASSQGQGGGTEAFF
CDR3nt: TGTGCCAGCAGCCAAGGGCAGGGAGGAGGGACTGAAGCTTTCTTT
v_gene: TRBV4-2
d_gene: -
j_gene: TRBJ1-1
abundance: -

CDR3aa: CASRPGGLAGTTGELFF
CDR3nt: TGTGCCAGTAGGCCGGGGGGACTAGCGGGAACCACCGGGGAGCTGTTTTTT
v_gene: TRBV19
d_gene: TRBD2
j_gene: TRBJ2-2
abundance: -